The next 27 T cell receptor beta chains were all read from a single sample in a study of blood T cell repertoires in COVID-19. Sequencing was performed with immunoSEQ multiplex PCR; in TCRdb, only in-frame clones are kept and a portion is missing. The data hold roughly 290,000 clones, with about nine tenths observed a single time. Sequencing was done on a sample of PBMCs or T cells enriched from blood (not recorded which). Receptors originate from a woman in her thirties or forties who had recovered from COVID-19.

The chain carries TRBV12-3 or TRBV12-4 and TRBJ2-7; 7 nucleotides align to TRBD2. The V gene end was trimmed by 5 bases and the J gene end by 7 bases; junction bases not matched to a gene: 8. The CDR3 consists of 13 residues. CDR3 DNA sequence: TGTGCCAGCAGTCTTCCGGGAGGAAGGGAGCAGTACTTC. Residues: CASSLPGGREQYF.

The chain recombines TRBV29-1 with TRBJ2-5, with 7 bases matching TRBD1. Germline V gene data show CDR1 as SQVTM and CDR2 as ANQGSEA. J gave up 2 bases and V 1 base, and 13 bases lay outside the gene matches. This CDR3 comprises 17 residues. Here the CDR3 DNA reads TGCAGCGTTGAAGTTGGGGACAGTAGGCACGGACAAGAGACCCAGTACTTC. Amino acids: CSVEVGDSRHGQETQYF.

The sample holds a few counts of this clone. The CDR3 coding sequence is TGTGCCAGCAGCCTTTCCCGCGGCAGGGGAGAGACCCAGTACTTC. This translates into CASSLSRGRGETQYF. V usage is TRBV14 and J usage is TRBJ2-5; possibly TRBD1 for D (6 bases). The V gene's germline CDR1 is SGHDN and CDR2 FVKESK. V lost 4 bases, J lost 4 bases, and 16 bases lay in between. The CDR3 totals 15 residues.

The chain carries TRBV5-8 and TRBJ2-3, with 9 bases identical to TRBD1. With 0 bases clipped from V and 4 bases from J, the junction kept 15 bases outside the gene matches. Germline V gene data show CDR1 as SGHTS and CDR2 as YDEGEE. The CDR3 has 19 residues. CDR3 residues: CASSLVGKAGTGTSDTQYF. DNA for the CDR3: TGTGCCAGCAGCTTGGTGGGTAAGGCCGGGACAGGGACCTCAGATACGCAGTATTTT.

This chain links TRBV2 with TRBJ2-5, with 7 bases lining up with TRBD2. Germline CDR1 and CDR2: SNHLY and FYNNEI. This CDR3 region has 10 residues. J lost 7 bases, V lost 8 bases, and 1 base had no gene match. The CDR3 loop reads CASGGGTQYF. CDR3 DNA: TGTGCCAGCGGGGGGGGGACCCAGTACTTC.

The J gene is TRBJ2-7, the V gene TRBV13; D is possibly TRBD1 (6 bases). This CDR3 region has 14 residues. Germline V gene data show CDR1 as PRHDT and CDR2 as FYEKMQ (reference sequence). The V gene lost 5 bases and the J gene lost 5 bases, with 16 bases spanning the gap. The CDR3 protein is CASSPMGARDEQYF. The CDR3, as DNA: TGTGCCAGCAGCCCCATGGGGGCTCGGGACGAGCAGTACTTC.

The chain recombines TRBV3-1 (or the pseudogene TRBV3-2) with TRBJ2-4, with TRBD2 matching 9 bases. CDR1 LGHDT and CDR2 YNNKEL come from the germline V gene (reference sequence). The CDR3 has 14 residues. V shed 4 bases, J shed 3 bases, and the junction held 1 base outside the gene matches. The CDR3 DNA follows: TGTGCCAGCAGCCGGACTAGCGACAAAAACATTCAGTACTTC. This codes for CASSRTSDKNIQYF.

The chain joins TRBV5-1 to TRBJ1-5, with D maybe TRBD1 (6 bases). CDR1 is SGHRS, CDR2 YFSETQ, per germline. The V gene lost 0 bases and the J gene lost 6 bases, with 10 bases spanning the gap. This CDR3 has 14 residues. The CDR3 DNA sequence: TGCGCCAGCAGCTTGGAGACAGGAGTTCAGCCCCAGCATTTT. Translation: CASSLETGVQPQHF.

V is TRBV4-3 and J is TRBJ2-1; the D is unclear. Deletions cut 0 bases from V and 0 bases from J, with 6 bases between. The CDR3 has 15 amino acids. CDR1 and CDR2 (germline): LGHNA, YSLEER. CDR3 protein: CASSQERRSYNEQFF. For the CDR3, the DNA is TGCGCCAGCAGCCAAGAGCGGCGCTCCTACAATGAGCAGTTCTTC.

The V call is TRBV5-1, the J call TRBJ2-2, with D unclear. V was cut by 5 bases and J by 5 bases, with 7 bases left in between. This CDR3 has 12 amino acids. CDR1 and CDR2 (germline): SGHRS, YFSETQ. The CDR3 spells CASSLTTGELFF. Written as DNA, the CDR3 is TGCGCCAGCAGTTTAACTACCGGGGAGCTGTTTTTT.

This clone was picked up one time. CDR3 amino acids: CASSQTGNTEAFF. CDR3 nucleotide sequence: TGTGCCAGCAGCCAGACAGGGAACACTGAAGCTTTCTTT. The chain carries TRBV7-8 and TRBJ1-1; tentative D call: TRBD1 (6 bases). V lost 5 bases to trimming and J lost 1 base, with 8 bases between them. The CDR3 covers 13 residues. Per germline, CDR1 SGHVS and CDR2 FQNEAQ. Based on the CDR3 plus reference TRBV7-8 and TRBJ1-1, the full variable domain is GAGVSQSPRYKVAKRGQDVALRCDPISGHVSLFWYQQALGQGPEFLTYFQNEAQLDKSGLPSDRFFAERPEGSVSTLKIQRTQQEDSAVYLCASSQTGNTEAFFGQGTRLTVV.

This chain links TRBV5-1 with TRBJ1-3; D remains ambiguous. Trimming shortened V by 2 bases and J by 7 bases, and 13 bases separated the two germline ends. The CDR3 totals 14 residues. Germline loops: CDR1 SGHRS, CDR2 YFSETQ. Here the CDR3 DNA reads TGCGCCAGCAGCTTCGGTTCCCCGGGGAACACCATATATTTT. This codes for CASSFGSPGNTIYF. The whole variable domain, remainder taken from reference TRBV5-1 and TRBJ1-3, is KAGVTQTPRYLIKTRGQQVTLSCSPISGHRSVSWYQQTPGQGLQFLFEYFSETQRNKGNFPGRFSGRQFSNSRSEMNVSTLELGDSALYLCASSFGSPGNTIYFGEGSWLTVV.

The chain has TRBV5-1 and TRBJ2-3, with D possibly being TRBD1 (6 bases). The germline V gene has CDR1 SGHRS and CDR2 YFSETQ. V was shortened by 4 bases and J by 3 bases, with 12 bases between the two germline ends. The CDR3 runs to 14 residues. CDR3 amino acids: CASSHFRGTDTQYF. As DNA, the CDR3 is TGCGCCAGCAGCCACTTTAGGGGGACAGATACGCAGTATTTT.

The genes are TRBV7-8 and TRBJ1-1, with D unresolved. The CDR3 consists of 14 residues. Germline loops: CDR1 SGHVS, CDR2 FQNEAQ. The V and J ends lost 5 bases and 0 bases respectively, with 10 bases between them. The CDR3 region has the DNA TGTGCCAGCAGCCGACGGGAGCTGAACACTGAAGCTTTCTTT. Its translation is CASSRRELNTEAFF.

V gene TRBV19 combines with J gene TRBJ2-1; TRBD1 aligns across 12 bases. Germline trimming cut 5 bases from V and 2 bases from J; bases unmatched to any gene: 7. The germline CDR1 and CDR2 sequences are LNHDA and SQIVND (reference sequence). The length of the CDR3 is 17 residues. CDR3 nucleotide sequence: TGTGCCAGTAGTCATGGGGGGGACAGGGGGCCCTACAATGAGCAGTTCTTC. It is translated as CASSHGGDRGPYNEQFF.

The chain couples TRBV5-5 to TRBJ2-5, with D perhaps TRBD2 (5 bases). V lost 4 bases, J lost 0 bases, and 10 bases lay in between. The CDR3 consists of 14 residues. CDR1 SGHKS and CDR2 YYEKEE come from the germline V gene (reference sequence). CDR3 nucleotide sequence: TGTGCCAGCAGCCGGCCGGGATACCAAGAGACCCAGTACTTC. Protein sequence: CASSRPGYQETQYF.

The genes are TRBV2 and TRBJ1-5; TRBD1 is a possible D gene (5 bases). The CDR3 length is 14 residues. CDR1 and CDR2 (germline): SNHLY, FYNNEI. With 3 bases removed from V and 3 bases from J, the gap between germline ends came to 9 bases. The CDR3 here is CASSDSGVNQPQHF. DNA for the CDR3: TGTGCCAGCAGTGATTCGGGGGTCAATCAGCCCCAGCATTTT.

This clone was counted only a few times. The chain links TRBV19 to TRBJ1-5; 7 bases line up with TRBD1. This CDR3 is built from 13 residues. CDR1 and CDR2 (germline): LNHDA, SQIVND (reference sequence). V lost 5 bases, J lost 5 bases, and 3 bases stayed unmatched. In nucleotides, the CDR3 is TGTGCCAGTAGTGTCGACAGGGATCAGCCCCAGCATTTT. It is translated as CASSVDRDQPQHF.

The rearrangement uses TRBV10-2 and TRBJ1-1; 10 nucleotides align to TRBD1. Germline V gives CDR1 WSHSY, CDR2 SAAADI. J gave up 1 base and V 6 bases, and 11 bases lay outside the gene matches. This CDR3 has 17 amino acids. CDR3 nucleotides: TGCGCCAGCAGGCCTGGACAGGGGGTCATTGGGAACACTGAAGCTTTCTTT. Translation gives CASRPGQGVIGNTEAFF.

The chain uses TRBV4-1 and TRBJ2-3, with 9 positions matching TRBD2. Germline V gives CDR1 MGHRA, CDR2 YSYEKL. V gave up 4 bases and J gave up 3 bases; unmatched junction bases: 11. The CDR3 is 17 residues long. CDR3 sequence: CASSPPRLAGKTDTQYF. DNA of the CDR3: TGCGCCAGCAGCCCCCCCCGCCTAGCGGGAAAGACAGATACGCAGTATTTT.

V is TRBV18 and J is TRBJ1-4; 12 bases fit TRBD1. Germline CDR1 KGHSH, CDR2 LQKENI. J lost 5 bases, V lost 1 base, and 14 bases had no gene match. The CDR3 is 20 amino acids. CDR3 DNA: TGTGCCAGCTCACCACTCGTGTTATTGGGACAGGGGGCGTTGAATGAAAAACTGTTTTTT. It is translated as CASSPLVLLGQGALNEKLFF.

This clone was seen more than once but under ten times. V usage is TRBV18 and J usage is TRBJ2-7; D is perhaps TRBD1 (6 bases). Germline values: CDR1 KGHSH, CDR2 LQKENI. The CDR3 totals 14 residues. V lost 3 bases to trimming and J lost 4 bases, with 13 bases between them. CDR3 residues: CASSPDQGPYEQYF. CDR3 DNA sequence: TGTGCCAGCTCACCCGATCAGGGGCCGTACGAGCAGTACTTC.

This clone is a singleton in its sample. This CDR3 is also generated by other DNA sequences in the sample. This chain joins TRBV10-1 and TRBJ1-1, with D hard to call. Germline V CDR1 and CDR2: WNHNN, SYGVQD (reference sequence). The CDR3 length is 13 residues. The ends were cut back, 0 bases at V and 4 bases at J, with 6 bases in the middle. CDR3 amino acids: CASSESRGTEAFF. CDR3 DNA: TGCGCCAGCAGTGAGTCGCGGGGCACTGAAGCTTTCTTT.

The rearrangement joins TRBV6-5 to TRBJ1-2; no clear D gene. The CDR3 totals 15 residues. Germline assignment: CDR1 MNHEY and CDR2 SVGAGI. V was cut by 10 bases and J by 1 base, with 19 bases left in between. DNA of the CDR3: TGTGCCACCGCGAGTGGTCAGCGTCTTAACTATGGCTACACCTTC. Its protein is CATASGQRLNYGYTF.

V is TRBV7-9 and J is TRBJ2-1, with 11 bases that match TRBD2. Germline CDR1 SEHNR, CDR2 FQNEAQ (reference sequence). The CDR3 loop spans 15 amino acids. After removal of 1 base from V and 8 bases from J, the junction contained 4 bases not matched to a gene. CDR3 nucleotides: TGTGCCAGCAGCTTAGGTAGCGGGAGGGCCCATGAGCAGTTCTTC. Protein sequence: CASSLGSGRAHEQFF.

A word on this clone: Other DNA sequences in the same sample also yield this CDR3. CDR3 coding DNA: TGTGCCAGCTCCCCCCAGGGCGGCAATCAGCCCCAGCATTTT. Translating gives CASSPQGGNQPQHF. This chain links TRBV18 with TRBJ1-5; D is possibly TRBD1 (5 bases). V was pared by 6 bases and J by 2 bases, with 11 bases between. The CDR3 contains 14 residues. Germline CDR1 is KGHSH and CDR2 is LQKENI.

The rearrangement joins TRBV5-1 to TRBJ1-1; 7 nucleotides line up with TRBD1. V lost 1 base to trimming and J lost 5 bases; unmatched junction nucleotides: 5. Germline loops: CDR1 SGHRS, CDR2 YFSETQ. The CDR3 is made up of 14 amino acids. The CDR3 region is CASSLIAGGTEAFF. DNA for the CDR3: TGCGCCAGCAGCTTGATCGCAGGGGGAACTGAAGCTTTCTTT.